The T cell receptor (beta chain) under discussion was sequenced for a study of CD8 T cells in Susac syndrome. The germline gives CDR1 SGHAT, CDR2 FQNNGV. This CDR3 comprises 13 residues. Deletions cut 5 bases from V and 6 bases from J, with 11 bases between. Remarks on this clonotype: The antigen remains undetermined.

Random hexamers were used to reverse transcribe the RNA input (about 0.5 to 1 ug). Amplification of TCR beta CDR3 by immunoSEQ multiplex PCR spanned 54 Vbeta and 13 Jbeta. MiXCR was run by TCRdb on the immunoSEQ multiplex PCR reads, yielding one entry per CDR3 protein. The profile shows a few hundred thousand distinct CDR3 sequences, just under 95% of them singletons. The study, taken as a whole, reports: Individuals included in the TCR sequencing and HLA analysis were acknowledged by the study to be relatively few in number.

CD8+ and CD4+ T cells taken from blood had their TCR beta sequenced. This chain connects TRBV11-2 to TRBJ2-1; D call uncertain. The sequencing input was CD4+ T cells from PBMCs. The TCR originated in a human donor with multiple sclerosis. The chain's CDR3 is CASSLAGPNEQFF. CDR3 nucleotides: TGTGCCAGCAGCCTGGCTGGCCCCAATGAGCAGTTCTTC. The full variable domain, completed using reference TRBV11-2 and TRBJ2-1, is EAGVAQSPRYKIIEKRQSVAFWCNPISGHATLYWYQQILGQGPKLLIQFQNNGVVDDSQLPKDRFSAERLKGVDSTLKIQPAKLEDSAVYLCASSLAGPNEQFFGPGTRLTVL.